The entry that follows covers one T cell receptor (beta chain) sequence. Its target antigen remains unknown. Library generation was performed with 5' RACE. Preparation of each TCR library used approximately 3,700 ng of total RNA. cDNA was synthesized with SMARTScribe reverse transcriptase in eight separate reactions per sample. During cDNA synthesis, unique molecular identifiers containing a 6-nucleotide sample barcode were introduced by template switching. Two nested PCRs of approximately 16 and 10 cycles amplified the TCRalpha and TCRbeta cDNA, and bead purification followed each PCR. Before amplification, the cDNA was treated with uracil DNA-glycosylase and purified using the QIAquick PCR purification kit. The second PCR added Illumina TruSeq-compatible adapters along with sample-specific barcodes. TapeStation and Qubit were used to check library quality and concentration, and 5 to 6 ng of each library went into the pool. Pooled libraries were sequenced on an Illumina HiSeq2500 single-index Rapid Run with 2 x 100 bp reads and custom sequencing primers. On the study's bioinformatics: PCR and sequencing errors were corrected by UMI-based consensus assembly using MiGEC version 1.2.6. V(D)J alignment, clonotype assembly and CDR3 extraction were performed with MiXCR version 2.1.1. To normalise gene usage, clonotype sharing and MAIT/NKT TCR abundance, the analysis used the top 1000, 10 000 and 20 000 clonotypes per sample. After downsampling to 27 000 UMIs, diversity was calculated as the inverse Simpson index using the vegan R package. Paired Mann-Whitney U tests on discordant twin pairs were used, with Benjamini-Hochberg multiple-testing correction. TCRdb reprocessed the reads, reporting each CDR3 protein sequence once and no DNA. TCRdb, not the original authors, processed these V and J calls. In this sample's table one finds 440,000 or so distinct CDR3 sequences. The ten largest clones capture about 2.3% of the sample.

This entry belongs to a study of monozygotic twins with inflammatory bowel disease (dated by TCRdb to between 2017 and 2020). At the level of the whole study: A total of around 30 monozygotic twin pairs were included in the full study, comprising nine German pairs (four IBD-concordant, five IBD-discordant) and 19 IBD-discordant Danish pairs. Within discordant pairs, disease-associated traits were sought mainly by comparing IBD patients with their genetically identical healthy co-twins. Each individual had, on average, about 151 000 unique TCRalpha sequences and 181 000 unique TCRbeta sequences available for analysis. The paper's findings and limits, for the study overall: No single strong signal or clonotype linked to IBD turned up in the results, so the idea that one exists was not supported. The analysis was unable to tell different T cell subtypes apart. Differing immunosuppressive treatments among patients may have added background noise and inter-individual variability to the repertoires. Fewer clonotypes were shared with other individuals by IBD patients than by healthy twins, most markedly in patients showing signs of disease activity. A decrease in TCRbeta repertoire diversity, as measured by inverse Simpson index, was observed in IBD patients compared with their healthy co-twins. Repertoire similarity did not differ between concordant and discordant twins, possibly due to limited statistical power.

The CDR3 runs 16 residues from the cysteine to the phenylalanine. This entry has no DNA. The CDR1 and CDR2 encoded by the germline V gene are MDHEN and SYDVKM. From each donor, a roughly 2.5 ml peripheral blood sample was collected into PAXgene tubes and stored at -80 degrees C. Total RNA was isolated from whole blood with the PAXgene blood miRNA kit on an automated QIAcube, without T cell sorting. Peripheral blood from monozygotic twin pairs concordant or discordant for inflammatory bowel disease was subjected to deep TCRalpha and TCRbeta repertoire profiling with unique molecular barcoding. Smoking habits were recorded for all twin pairs, with individuals classified as current, former or never smokers.

The sample comprised blood. The TCR originated in a human donor with ulcerative colitis or Crohn's disease, or a healthy co-twin of an affected twin (not recorded which). Here the chain combines TRBV28 and TRBJ2-2; without DNA, the TCRdb call of TRBD2 cannot be checked. The CDR3 protein: CASSLPTSWGTGELFF.